This T cell receptor (beta chain) was recorded in a study of cytomegalovirus exposure and HLA in healthy donors. PCR primers comprised 60 Vbeta and 13 Jbeta primers. This table comes from immunoSEQ multiplex PCR, and its TCRdb copy is limited to in-frame clones, with some not included. The sample lists over 200,000 clones; just over 75% were seen once. V lost 0 bases, J lost 4 bases, and 14 bases lay in between. The CDR3 extends over 15 amino acids. Germline CDR1 and CDR2: SGDLS and YYNGEE. The sequence derives from a woman between 55 and 75 years old in good health and CMV-seropositive. The material sequenced was PBMCs. The J gene is TRBJ2-7, the V gene TRBV9, with D maybe TRBD2 (6 bases). The CDR3 reads CASSVGGRGTYEQYF. The CDR3 nucleotides are TGTGCCAGCAGCGTAGGTGGGCGCGGGACGTACGAGCAGTACTTC.